This T cell receptor beta chain is drawn from a study of blood T cell repertoires in COVID-19. Study context: T cells, B-cell-depleted T cells, or PBMCs provided the cDNA or gDNA that served as material.

How the authors handled the data: It was from reference gene primer amplification that nucleated cell counts were estimated. The protocol was immunoSEQ multiplex PCR, while the TCRdb copy is restricted to in-frame clones and leaves out a portion. V and J calls and clone size follow that table, whereas D and trimming were derived from the DNA. The sample consists of 150,000 to 200,000 clones, 94% of them appearing once. Trimming shortened V by 1 base and J by 0 bases, and 8 bases separated the two germline ends. In germline, CDR1 is SGHRS, CDR2 YFSETQ. This CDR3 is built from 16 residues. This rearrangement joins TRBV5-1 to TRBJ2-6, with D possibly matching TRBD2 (5 bases). The TCR was taken from a young man with COVID-19, enrolled during active disease. The sequencing input was peripheral blood. Here the CDR3 reads CASSLTGSSGANVLTF. CDR3 in DNA: TGCGCCAGCAGCTTGACGGGGTCCTCTGGGGCCAACGTCCTGACTTTC. Full variable domain (missing parts from reference TRBV5-1 and TRBJ2-6): KAGVTQTPRYLIKTRGQQVTLSCSPISGHRSVSWYQQTPGQGLQFLFEYFSETQRNKGNFPGRFSGRQFSNSRSEMNVSTLELGDSALYLCASSLTGSSGANVLTFGAGSRLTVL.